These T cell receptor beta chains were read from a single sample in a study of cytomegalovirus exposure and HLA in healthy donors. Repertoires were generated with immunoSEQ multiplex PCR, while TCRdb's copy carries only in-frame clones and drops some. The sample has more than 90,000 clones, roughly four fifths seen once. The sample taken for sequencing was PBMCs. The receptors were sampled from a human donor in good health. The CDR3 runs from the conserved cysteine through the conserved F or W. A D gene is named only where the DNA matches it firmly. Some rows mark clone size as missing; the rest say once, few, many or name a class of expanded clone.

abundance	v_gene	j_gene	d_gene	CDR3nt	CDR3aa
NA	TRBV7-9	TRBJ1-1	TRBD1	TGTGCCAGCAGCGGGGACAGGGGACGGGCTTTCTTT	CASSGDRGRAFF
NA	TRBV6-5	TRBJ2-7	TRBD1	TGTGCCAGCAGAAGACAGGGCTCCTACGAGCAGTACTTC	CASRRQGSYEQYF
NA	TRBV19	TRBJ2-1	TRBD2	TGTGCCAGTAAATCCAAAAGCGGGACTAGCGAACGCTACAATGAGCAGTTCTTC	CASKSKSGTSERYNEQFF
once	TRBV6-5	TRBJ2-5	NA	TGTGCCAGCAGGTCCCCGGGGCAAGAGACCCAGTACTTC	CASRSPGQETQYF
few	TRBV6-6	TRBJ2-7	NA	TGTGCCAGCAGTTACGCCCCGTTGGGGCAGTGCGAGCAGTACTTC	CASSYAPLGQCEQYF
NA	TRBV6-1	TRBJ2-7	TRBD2	TGTGCCAGCAGTGAAGGAGGCAGATCTAGCGGCTACGAGCAGTACTTC	CASSEGGRSSGYEQYF
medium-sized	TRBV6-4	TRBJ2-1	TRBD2	TGTGCCAGCAGTGGATCCGGGACTAGCGGAGACGATGAGCAGTTCTTC	CASSGSGTSGDDEQFF
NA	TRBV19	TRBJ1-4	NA	TGTGCCAGTAGTATAGATCCCCGGGTAACTAATGAAAAACTGTTTTTT	CASSIDPRVTNEKLFF
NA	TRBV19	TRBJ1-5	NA	TGTGCCAGTAGTCTGACAGCGCTTGGGCCCCAGCATTTT	CASSLTALGPQHF
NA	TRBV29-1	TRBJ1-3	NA	TGCAGCGTTGCTCCGGGGGCTGGAAACACCATATATTTT	CSVAPGAGNTIYF
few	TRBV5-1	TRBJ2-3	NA	TGCGCCAGCAGCTTCCGCCCGAGGGGGACTACTAGCACAGATACGCAGTATTTT	CASSFRPRGTTSTDTQYF
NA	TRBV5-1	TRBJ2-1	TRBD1	TGCGCCAGCAGCCAGGGACAGCGATACAATGAGCAGTTCTTC	CASSQGQRYNEQFF
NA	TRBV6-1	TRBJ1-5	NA	TGTGCCAGCGGACTAAGTGGGCATCAGCCCCAGCATTTT	CASGLSGHQPQHF
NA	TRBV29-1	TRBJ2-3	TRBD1	TGCAGCGTCAAAGCAATGACAGGGCGAGACACAGATACGCAGTATTTT	CSVKAMTGRDTDTQYF
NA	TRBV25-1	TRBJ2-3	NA	TGTGCCAGCAGTGTCGACTCCACAGATACGCAGTATTTT	CASSVDSTDTQYF
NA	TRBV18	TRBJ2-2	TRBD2	TGTGCCAGCTCACCAGCGGCGGGGGGGCCCGGCACCGGGGAGCTGTTTTTT	CASSPAAGGPGTGELFF
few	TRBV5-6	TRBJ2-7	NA	TGTGCCAGCAGCTTCGGCTCCTACGAGCAGTACTTC	CASSFGSYEQYF
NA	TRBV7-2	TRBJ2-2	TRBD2	TGTGCCAGCAGGTGGCGGGGGGGCACCGGGGAGCTGTTTTTT	CASRWRGGTGELFF
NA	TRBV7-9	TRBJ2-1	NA	TGTGCCAGCAGCTTAATCGGGGGTAATGAGCAGTTCTTC	CASSLIGGNEQFF
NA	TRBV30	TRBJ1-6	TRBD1	TGTGCCTGGAGTGTATACCCCACAGGGGGCGTGGGTAACAAGGGAATTTCACCCCTCCACTTT	CAWSVYPTGGVGNKGISPLHF
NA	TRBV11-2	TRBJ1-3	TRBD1	TGTGCCAGCAGCTCATCGGACAGGGGTGGAAACACCATATATTTT	CASSSSDRGGNTIYF
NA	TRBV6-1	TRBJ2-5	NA	TGTGCCAGTTCTTACAGGGGGGGGCCAGAGACCCAGTACTTC	CASSYRGGPETQYF
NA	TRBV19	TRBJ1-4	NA	TGTGCCAGTAGTATCGGCGAGGGAAGGGCAAGGGAAAAACTGTTTTTT	CASSIGEGRAREKLFF
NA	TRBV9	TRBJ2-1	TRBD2	TGTGCCAGCAGCGTAGCTACGGAACCGGGGGGACTACTTATAACCTCCTACAATGAGCAGTTCTTC	CASSVATEPGGLLITSYNEQFF